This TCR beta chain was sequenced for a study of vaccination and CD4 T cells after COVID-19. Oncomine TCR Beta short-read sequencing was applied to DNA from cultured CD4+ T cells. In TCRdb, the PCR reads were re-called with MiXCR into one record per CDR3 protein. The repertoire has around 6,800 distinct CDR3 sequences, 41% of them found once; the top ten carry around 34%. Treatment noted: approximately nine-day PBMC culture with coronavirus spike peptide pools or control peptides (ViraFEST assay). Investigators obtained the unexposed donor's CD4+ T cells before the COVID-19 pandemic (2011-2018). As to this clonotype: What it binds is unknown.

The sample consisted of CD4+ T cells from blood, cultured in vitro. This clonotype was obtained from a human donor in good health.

As DNA, the CDR3 is TGTGCCAGTAGTATTAAGGTAGGGGACACTGAAGCTTTCTTT. Translation gives CASSIKVGDTEAFF. V is TRBV19 and J is TRBJ1-1, with D maybe TRBD1 (5 bases). Trimming shortened V by 3 bases and J by 3 bases, and 11 bases separated the two germline ends. The CDR3 runs to 14 residues. CDR1 is LNHDA, CDR2 SQIVND, per germline (reference sequence).